A selection of T cell receptor beta chains follows, all from one sample in a study of memory CD8 T cells in hepatitis C reinfection. The repertoire was sequenced with immunoSEQ multiplex PCR; TCRdb's copy has only in-frame clones and lacks some. The sample has tens of thousands of clones, roughly 88% seen once. The sample was naive CD8+ T cells sorted from blood. The receptors shown here come from a man younger than 30 with hepatitis C virus infection. Both conserved end residues are part of each CDR3. The order of the fields is J gene, D gene, clone size, V gene, CDR3 DNA, CDR3 protein. The D gene is left open where the match is weak. Not every row has a clone size; where given, it reads once, few, many or a size class.

TRBJ2-7	TRBD2	.	TRBV19	TGTGCCACTCGGTCTAGCGGGAGCGACGAGCAGTACTTC	CATRSSGSDEQYF
TRBJ2-1	TRBD2	.	TRBV6-6	TGTGCCAGCAGTTACAAGACTAGCGGGAGCAACGAGCAGTTCTTC	CASSYKTSGSNEQFF
TRBJ2-1	.	.	TRBV6-6	TGTGCCAGCAGTTACGGAGGTTTCGGGTTAAATGAGCAGTTCTTC	CASSYGGFGLNEQFF
TRBJ2-2	.	.	TRBV10-3	TGTGCCATTCCCCTCTCCACCGGGGAGCTGTTTTTT	CAIPLSTGELFF
TRBJ1-5	.	.	TRBV6-1	TGTGCCAGCAGACCGACAGGTGACAATCAGCCCCAGCATTTT	CASRPTGDNQPQHF
TRBJ1-2	.	.	TRBV25-1	TGTGCCAGCAGTGAGACAGCCCTCTATGGCTACACCTTC	CASSETALYGYTF
TRBJ1-1	TRBD1	.	TRBV27	TGTGCCAGCGGCCCGCAAATTCCGACAGGGGGTAAGGGTGAAGCTTTCTTT	CASGPQIPTGGKGEAFF
TRBJ2-5	TRBD1	.	TRBV4-1	TGCGCCAGCAGCCATACGAACAGGGGGCAGGAGACCCAGTACTTC	CASSHTNRGQETQYF
TRBJ2-2	.	.	TRBV2	TGTGCCAGCAGTCTAGCGTCCCCCGGGGAGCTGTTTTTT	CASSLASPGELFF
TRBJ1-5	.	once	TRBV27	TGTGCCAGCAGACCCAGGGTGAGCAATCAGCCCCAGCATTTT	CASRPRVSNQPQHF
TRBJ2-3	.	.	TRBV15	TGTGCCACCAGCGGAACGGAGGGCAGGGCAGATACGCAGTATTTT	CATSGTEGRADTQYF
TRBJ2-3	TRBD1	.	TRBV14	TGTGCCAGCAGCCTGGACAGGGCAAGCACAGATACGCAGTATTTT	CASSLDRASTDTQYF
TRBJ2-3	.	.	TRBV10-1	TGCGCCAGCAGTGAACGGTGGACAGATACGCAGTATTTT	CASSERWTDTQYF
TRBJ2-1	TRBD2	.	TRBV19	TGTGCCAGTAGTCTCCTCGGGACTAGCGGATATGAGCAGTTCTTC	CASSLLGTSGYEQFF
TRBJ1-1	TRBD1	.	TRBV7-9	TGTGCCAGCAGCCTCGGGACAGGGGAGGGTATGGGCACTGAAGCTTTCTTT	CASSLGTGEGMGTEAFF
TRBJ2-5	.	.	TRBV6-5	TGTGCCAGCAGTTACTTTCCGGGGGAGACCCAGTACTTC	CASSYFPGETQYF
TRBJ1-5	TRBD1	.	TRBV11-2	TGTGCCAGCAGCTTAGGAGACAGGGGTAGCAATCAGCCCCAGCATTTT	CASSLGDRGSNQPQHF
TRBJ2-1	TRBD2	.	TRBV27	TGTGCCAGCAGTTTATCCCAGCCGGGACTAGCGGGAGTGGTAGGCAATGAGCAGTTCTTC	CASSLSQPGLAGVVGNEQFF
TRBJ2-1	TRBD1	few	TRBV5-6	TGTGCCAGCAGCCGGACAGGGGACAATGAGCAGTTCTTC	CASSRTGDNEQFF
TRBJ1-4	.	.	TRBV28	TGTGCCAGCAGTTTATCCCCCTCCGCGGGCTCGGGTGAAAAACTGTTTTTT	CASSLSPSAGSGEKLFF
TRBJ2-7	.	.	TRBV13	TGTGCCAGCAGCTTACAGCGCGGGGTCTCCTACGAGCAGTACTTC	CASSLQRGVSYEQYF
TRBJ2-7	TRBD2	.	TRBV7-9	TGTGCCAGCAGCTCCCAGACTAGCGGGAGGCCCTACGAGCAGTACTTC	CASSSQTSGRPYEQYF
TRBJ2-5	TRBD2	.	TRBV11-2	TGTGCCAGCAGCCCCAGCGGGGGGGGGTACCAAGAGACCCAGTACTTC	CASSPSGGGYQETQYF
TRBJ2-1	.	.	TRBV19	TGTGCCAGTAGTACAGGGAACAATGAGCAGTTCTTC	CASSTGNNEQFF
TRBJ1-1	.	once	TRBV7-2	TGTGCCAGCAGTTTTACAGGGAACACTGAAGCTTTCTTT	CASSFTGNTEAFF
TRBJ2-5	TRBD2	.	TRBV9	TGTGCCAGCAGCGTAGAACTAGCGGGAAGGTTAGAGACCCAGTACTTC	CASSVELAGRLETQYF
TRBJ2-6	.	.	TRBV2	TGTGCCAGCATAATGAACTCTCCGGGCTCTGGGGCCAACGTCCTGACTTTC	CASIMNSPGSGANVLTF
TRBJ2-5	TRBD2	.	TRBV4-1	TGCGCCAGCAGGCCTCGGCATGGGGGGGAACAAGAGACCCAGTACTTC	CASRPRHGGEQETQYF
TRBJ2-2	.	.	TRBV27	TGTGCCAGCAGTCCGACGGGGTCCGGGGAGCTGTTTTTT	CASSPTGSGELFF
TRBJ1-1	TRBD1	.	TRBV9	TGTGCCAGCAGCCCCTATGGACAGGTAACTGAAGCTTTCTTT	CASSPYGQVTEAFF
TRBJ2-2	.	.	TRBV13	TGTGCCAGCAGCTTAGGTAGCGGAAACACCGGGGAGCTGTTTTTT	CASSLGSGNTGELFF
TRBJ2-3	.	.	TRBV4-3	TGCGCCAGCAGCCAAGGAGGGGGAAGCACAGATACGCAGTATTTT	CASSQGGGSTDTQYF
TRBJ2-1	TRBD2	.	TRBV29-1	TGCAGCGTGACCGGACTAGCGGGCCTTGACTACAATGAGCAGTTCTTC	CSVTGLAGLDYNEQFF
TRBJ2-1	TRBD2	.	TRBV7-2	TGTGCCAGCAGCCGATCTAGCGGGACCTACAATGAGCAGTTCTTC	CASSRSSGTYNEQFF
TRBJ1-4	TRBD1	.	TRBV5-1	TGCGCCAGCAGCCACCGTGGACAGGGACATGAAAAACTGTTTTTT	CASSHRGQGHEKLFF
TRBJ2-3	TRBD2	once	TRBV28	TGTGCCAGCAGTTGGACTAGCGTAAGCACAGATACGCAGTATTTT	CASSWTSVSTDTQYF
TRBJ2-2	TRBD1	.	TRBV13	TGTGCCAGCAGCTACCGGGACAGCTGGAACACCGGGGAGCTGTTTTTT	CASSYRDSWNTGELFF
TRBJ2-2	.	.	TRBV5-6	TGTGCCAGCAGTTTGGTATCGAACACCGGGGAGCTGTTTTTT	CASSLVSNTGELFF
TRBJ1-4	TRBD1	.	TRBV6-1	TGTGCCAGCAGGGACAGGGGCGGGGAAAAACTGTTTTTT	CASRDRGGEKLFF
TRBJ2-5	.	.	TRBV13	TGTGCCAGCAGCCCTCAGGGAACAGAGACCCAGTACTTC	CASSPQGTETQYF
TRBJ2-1	.	.	TRBV19	TGTGCCAGTAGTATAGTTCAGGGGCCCTACAATGAGCAGTTCTTC	CASSIVQGPYNEQFF
TRBJ1-1	.	.	TRBV28	TGTGCCAGCAGTTTATTTGGACAGCCGAACACTGAAGCTTTCTTT	CASSLFGQPNTEAFF
TRBJ2-2	.	.	TRBV19	TGTGCCAGTAGTATAGATCCCAGCGCCGGGGAGCTGTTTTTT	CASSIDPSAGELFF
TRBJ2-3	TRBD1	.	TRBV7-9	TGTGCCAGCAGCTCAACCGGGGACAGGGGGAGGGACTCAGATACGCAGTATTTT	CASSSTGDRGRDSDTQYF
TRBJ1-6	TRBD1	.	TRBV7-8	TGTGCCAGCAGCTTTCTGAGGACAGGGACGAGTTCACCCCTCCACTTT	CASSFLRTGTSSPLHF
TRBJ1-1	.	once	TRBV29-1	TGCAGCGTGCTTCTGAGCCCCGGGACTGAAGCTTTCTTT	CSVLLSPGTEAFF
TRBJ1-5	.	once	TRBV19	TGTGCCAGTACGGCAGGGCCGGATAGCAATCAGCCCCAGCATTTT	CASTAGPDSNQPQHF
TRBJ2-7	.	.	TRBV10-3	TGTGCCATCAGTGACTCTACGGGCTCCTACGAGCAGTACTTC	CAISDSTGSYEQYF
TRBJ1-2	.	.	TRBV5-1	TGCGCCAGCAGCGCACAGAACAACTATGGCTACACCTTC	CASSAQNNYGYTF
TRBJ1-1	TRBD1	.	TRBV6-5	TGTGCCAGCAGTTTGGGACAGTTCACTGAAGCTTTCTTT	CASSLGQFTEAFF
TRBJ2-4	.	.	TRBV4-3	TGCGCCAGCAGCCAAGACCCCCGAGGAGGGAGGACCAGAAACATTCAGTACTTC	CASSQDPRGGRTRNIQYF
TRBJ2-1	TRBD2	.	TRBV10-2	TGCGCCACTAGACTAGCGGGAGAGGGTGAGCAGTTCTTC	CATRLAGEGEQFF
TRBJ1-1	.	.	TRBV13	TGTGCCAGCAGCTTAGTCGGGACATTGGACACTGAAGCTTTCTTT	CASSLVGTLDTEAFF
TRBJ2-3	TRBD1	.	TRBV7-6	TGTGCCAGCAGCCCTGGGACAGGGCTGGCAGATACGCAGTATTTT	CASSPGTGLADTQYF
TRBJ1-2	.	few	TRBV4-3	TGCGCCAGCAGGGGGACTATAGGCAATCACTATGGCTACACCTTC	CASRGTIGNHYGYTF
TRBJ2-2	.	.	TRBV7-3	TGTGCCAGCAGCTCCGGGGTAGCGTCGATCGGGGAGCTGTTTTTT	CASSSGVASIGELFF
TRBJ2-3	TRBD2	.	TRBV5-1	TGCGCCAGCAGCTTGGCAATAGCGGGGGGGCGCACAGATACGCAGTATTTT	CASSLAIAGGRTDTQYF
TRBJ1-2	.	.	TRBV18	TGTGCCAGCCCACCAACAGGGAACCTCTATGGCTACACCTTC	CASPPTGNLYGYTF
TRBJ2-5	.	.	TRBV4-1	TGCGCCAGCAGCCAAGATGGGGGGGCCTCCCAAGAGACCCAGTACTTC	CASSQDGGASQETQYF